This TCR beta chain stems from a study of T-cell reconstitution after alpha-beta-depleted transplantation in children. The V gene's germline CDR1 is SGHRS and CDR2 YFSETQ. The CDR3 spans 14 residues. V was clipped by 5 bases and J by 3 bases; unmatched bases: 7. This clonotype has just a few counts. It was with unique molecular identifiers that the TCRbeta library was prepared. TCRdb independently ran MiXCR on the PCR reads; one entry per CDR3 protein. The sample carries 490,000 or so distinct CDR3 sequences, around 13% recorded once. The chain joins TRBV5-1 to TRBJ2-5, with 7 bases identical to TRBD2. The receptor was derived from a human donor who donated a stem cell graft to a child with combined immunodeficiency. The material was PBMCs from the stem cell graft donor, obtained from the stem cell graft. The CDR3 loop reads CASSIAGAEETQYF. The CDR3 DNA sequence: TGCGCCAGCAGTATAGCGGGCGCAGAAGAGACCCAGTACTTC.